This entry concerns a single T cell receptor beta chain. The antigen remains undetermined. As to time point: late sampling 161 to 241 days after vaccination in three convalescent patients. The data originate from a study of vaccination and CD4 T cells after COVID-19. Germline loops: CDR1 MRHNA, CDR2 SNTAGT. V was cut by 5 bases and J by 2 bases, with 21 bases left in between. The CDR3 loop spans 17 amino acids. Using its own MiXCR run on the PCR reads, TCRdb lists one record per CDR3 protein. The repertoire includes some 33,000 distinct CDR3 sequences, about 34% of them detected once, and roughly 6% sits in the top ten. Study outcomes and limitations: Looking at convalescent patients, 304 of their 307 vaccine-specific clones were spike mono-reactive. Data came from relatively few convalescent patients and lacked early post-infection timepoints.

The gene calls are TRBV6-4 and TRBJ2-5; tentatively, D is TRBD2 (5 bases). The sample consisted of CD4+ T cells from blood, taken about 7 months after SARS-CoV-2 vaccination. The clonotype comes from a human donor who had recovered from COVID-19. The CDR3 nucleotides read TGTGCCAGCAGTTTATCTCCAGGTTCCTCGGGACAAGAGACCCAGTACTTC. Protein sequence: CASSLSPGSSGQETQYF.